The rows below give T cell receptor beta chains drawn from one sample of a study of blood T cells in healthy people across ages. Using its own MiXCR run on the 5' RACE reads, TCRdb lists one record per CDR3 protein. The data hold some 1.5 million distinct CDR3 sequences, with 28% observed a single time. The sequenced material came from blood. All receptors derive from a woman aged 30 to 39 in good health. CDR3s include the opening cysteine and the closing phenylalanine or tryptophan. Rows may omit the clone size; those that give it use once, few, many or a size class.

j_call,clone_size,v_call,cdr3_aa
TRBJ1-2,few,TRBV7-9,CASSLAGGWIDYGYTF
TRBJ2-5,-,TRBV24-1,CATSDLTEHKETQYF
TRBJ2-6,-,TRBV6-1,CASRQAPGERGSSGANVLTF
TRBJ2-7,many,TRBV20-1,CSANDRGPDEQYF
TRBJ2-1,-,TRBV20-1,CSAGAGRGRQEQFF
TRBJ2-3,-,TRBV6-2/TRBV6-3,CASRVDLTDTQYF
TRBJ2-5,many,TRBV6-6,CASSKAGVQETQYF
TRBJ1-6,-,TRBV10-2,CASSPTGQVGALHF
TRBJ2-1,few,TRBV12-3/TRBV12-4,CASSLAPDLNEQFF
TRBJ1-5,-,TRBV12-3/TRBV12-4,CASSPGAQGNQPQHF
-,-,TRBV20-1,CSALGQKPRVSYEQYF
TRBJ1-6,-,TRBV14,CASSQEAVGASPLHF
TRBJ2-5,-,TRBV7-6,CANSALGETQYF
TRBJ2-5,-,TRBV7-9,CASSPHAGVQETQYF
TRBJ2-1,-,TRBV20-1,CSALAGQQFF
TRBJ2-3,-,TRBV6-6,CASSRRTPDTQYF
TRBJ2-3,few,TRBV5-1,CASSLERLAGARTDTQYF
TRBJ1-5,-,TRBV12-3/TRBV12-4,CASSLFRRGGFKGADNQPQHF
TRBJ2-6,-,TRBV4-1,CASSPDPGDLTSGANVLTF
TRBJ2-7,many,TRBV4-1,CASSQDEWLAGGKNPYEQYF
TRBJ2-4,once,TRBV6-2/TRBV6-3,CASNPGLTTEQYF
TRBJ2-7,many,TRBV9,CASSVGERGTDYEQYF
TRBJ2-7,-,TRBV4-3,CASSQDLNGRDEQYF
TRBJ1-6,-,TRBV12-3/TRBV12-4,CASSAGTANSPLHF
TRBJ1-1,-,TRBV5-5,CASSQFSGNTEAFF
TRBJ2-3,-,TRBV10-2,CASSETGGADTDTQYF
TRBJ2-7,-,TRBV9,CASSVGGGTGALHYEQYF
TRBJ1-2,many,TRBV6-6,CASSYSRVYYGYTF
TRBJ1-5,-,TRBV12-3/TRBV12-4,CASNQGLRQPQHF
TRBJ2-1,-,TRBV20-1,CSARDQSDYEQFF
TRBJ2-3,many,TRBV29-1,CSVDSAGGTDTQYF
TRBJ2-5,-,TRBV4-1,CASSQALREQTQYF
-,-,TRBV7-2,CASNPSGTYYEQYF